This TCR beta chain was observed in a study of long-term antiretroviral therapy in people with HIV. The CDR3 length is 14 residues. Germline V gives CDR1 SGHDN, CDR2 FVKESK. Trimming at V came to 0 bases and at J to 6 bases, leaving 2 bases not matched to a gene. Samples were assayed with immunoSEQ v3.0 at survey level. The repertoire was sequenced with immunoSEQ multiplex PCR; TCRdb's copy has only in-frame clones and lacks some. The sample lists 25,000 to 35,000 clones, 80% to 95% occurring once. The specimen was unsorted PBMCs, collected 5.2 years after starting antiretroviral therapy. The origin of this receptor is a woman between 40 and 55 years old with HIV. V is TRBV14 and J is TRBJ2-3; 8 positions match TRBD1. CDR3 DNA: TGTGCCAGCAGCCAAGATCCAGGGGGCGATACGCAGTATTTT. It codes for CASSQDPGGDTQYF. The full variable domain, with the rest looked up from reference TRBV14 and TRBJ2-3, is EAGVTQFPSHSVIEKGQTVTLRCDPISGHDNLYWYRRVMGKEIKFLLHFVKESKQDESGMPNNRFLAERTGGTYSTLKVQPAELEDSGVYFCASSQDPGGDTQYFGPGTRLTVL.